This T cell receptor beta chain was recorded in a study of blood T cell repertoires in COVID-19. Background on the study: Sources were T cells, B-cell-depleted T cells, or PBMCs; the material itself was cDNA or gDNA.

Under the authors' procedure: Amplification with reference gene primers provided the estimates of nucleated cell counts. Sequenced by immunoSEQ multiplex PCR; TCRdb stores in-frame clones only, minus some. V, J and clone size derive from that table, while D and trimming were established from the DNA sequence. The table lists fewer than 450,000 clones, more than 70% of them singletons. It was during active infection that Seattle patients were enrolled and then longitudinally followed. Trimming stripped 2 bases from V and 2 bases from J, with 7 bases between. Looked up from germline, CDR1 is MGHRA and CDR2 is YSYEKL. The CDR3 has 14 amino acids.

The sample taken for sequencing was peripheral blood. This clonotype was sampled from a woman in her 50s with COVID-19, enrolled during active disease. The J gene is TRBJ1-5, the V gene TRBV4-1, with D hard to call. CDR3 sequence (DNA): TGCGCCAGCAGCCAATTTCAGGGCAATCAGCCCCAGCATTTT. Amino acid sequence: CASSQFQGNQPQHF.